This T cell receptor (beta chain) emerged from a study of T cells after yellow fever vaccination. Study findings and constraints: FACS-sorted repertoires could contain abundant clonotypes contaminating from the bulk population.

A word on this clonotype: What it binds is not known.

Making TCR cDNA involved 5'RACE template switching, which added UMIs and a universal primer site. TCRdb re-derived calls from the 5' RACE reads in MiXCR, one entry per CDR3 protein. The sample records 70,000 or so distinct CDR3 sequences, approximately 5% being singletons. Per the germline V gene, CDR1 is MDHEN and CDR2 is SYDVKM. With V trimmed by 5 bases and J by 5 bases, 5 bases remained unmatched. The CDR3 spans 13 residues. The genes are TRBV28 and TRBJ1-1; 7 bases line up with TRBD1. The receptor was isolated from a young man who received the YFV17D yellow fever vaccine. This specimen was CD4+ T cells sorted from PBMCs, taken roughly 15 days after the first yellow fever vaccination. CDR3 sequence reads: CASSLRTGTEAFF. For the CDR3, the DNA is TGTGCCAGCAGTCTCAGGACAGGAACTGAAGCTTTCTTT.